These 27 T cell receptor beta chains were sequenced from one sample in a study of shared T cell receptors in the human thymus. The data were produced by immunoSEQ multiplex PCR, yet TCRdb's version contains in-frame clones alone and is incomplete. This sample has a few hundred thousand clones, with 85% to 95% found just once. The specimen sequenced was thymocytes. The receptors come from a human donor.

The gene calls are TRBV7-2 and TRBJ2-5; 13 bases fit TRBD2. The trim removed 3 bases at V and 3 bases at J, leaving 10 bases unmatched. In germline, CDR1 is SGHTA, CDR2 FQGNSA. The CDR3 covers 18 residues. CDR3 in amino acids: CASSFSGTSGARKETQYF. The CDR3 bases are TGTGCCAGCAGCTTCTCCGGGACTAGCGGGGCAAGAAAAGAGACCCAGTACTTC.

The genes are TRBV27 and TRBJ2-7; maybe TRBD1 (6 bases). Trimming stripped 1 base from V and 3 bases from J, with 19 bases between. In germline, CDR1 is MNHEY, CDR2 SMNVEV (reference sequence). The length of the CDR3 is 17 residues. The CDR3 nucleotides are TGTGCCAGCAGTTTATATCCCCCGCCACAGGGTAACTACGAGCAGTACTTC. Its translation is CASSLYPPPQGNYEQYF.

The chain links TRBV28 to TRBJ2-7; either TRBD1 or TRBD2 may supply D (5 bases each). Per the germline V gene, CDR1 is MDHEN and CDR2 is SYDVKM. This CDR3 has 16 amino acids. The V gene lost 5 bases and the J gene lost 2 bases, with 19 bases spanning the gap. Here the CDR3 reads CASSPQGRALPYEQYF. CDR3 DNA: TGTGCCAGCAGTCCTCAGGGACGGGCCCTGCCCTACGAGCAGTACTTC.

The genes are TRBV6-4 and TRBJ1-1; 8 bases match TRBD1. The germline V gene has CDR1 MRHNA and CDR2 SNTAGT. Trimming cost V 6 bases and J 1 base; bases outside gene matches: 10. The length of the CDR3 is 16 residues. The CDR3 DNA reads TGTGCCAGCAGCTCAACCCCCGGACAGGGGAACACTGAAGCTTTCTTT. This gives the protein CASSSTPGQGNTEAFF.

The table lists this clone with a few counts. The chain employs TRBV4-1 and TRBJ1-2, with a weak D call TRBD1 (6 bases). V was clipped by 4 bases and J by 7 bases, with 13 bases between them. This CDR3 region has 13 residues. Germline V CDR1 and CDR2: MGHRA, YSYEKL. DNA of the CDR3: TGCGCCAGCAGCCCCCAGGGGTATCGTGGCTACACCTTC. Its translation is CASSPQGYRGYTF.

The chain joins TRBV7-9 to TRBJ2-5, with 8 positions matching TRBD1. The germline CDR1 and CDR2 sequences are SEHNR and FQNEAQ (reference sequence). Losses at the gene ends were 5 bases for V and 9 bases for J; bases not matched to a gene: 14. The CDR3 totals 15 residues. DNA for the CDR3: TGTGCCAGCAGCCCCGGACAGGGCCCACCAATGGCCCAGTACTTC. Encoded protein: CASSPGQGPPMAQYF.

The chain links TRBV28 to TRBJ1-1; D is uncertain. Germline CDR1 is MDHEN and CDR2 is SYDVKM. Deletions cut 6 bases from V and 4 bases from J, with 9 bases between. The CDR3 consists of 12 residues. The DNA for the CDR3 is TGTGCCAGCAGAACAGCCGGCACTGAAGCTTTCTTT. Its protein product is CASRTAGTEAFF.

The table lists this clone with a few counts. The rearrangement links TRBV5-1 to TRBJ2-3; TRBD2 matches at 14 bases. After removal of 3 bases from V and 6 bases from J, the junction contained 15 bases not matched to a gene. The germline gives CDR1 SGHRS, CDR2 YFSETQ. The CDR3 is made up of 19 amino acids. CDR3 DNA sequence: TGCGCCAGCAGCTCTTCCGGGACTAGCGGGAGTGGGGGAGCGGATACGCAGTATTTT. Translated, it gives CASSSSGTSGSGGADTQYF.

The table lists this clone with a count of one. The germline gene is not matched at one end of the junction; a read error may be the cause. J is TRBJ1-2 and V is TRBV15; D may be TRBD1 (6 bases). Germline V gene lookup returns CDR1 LNHNV and CDR2 YYDKDF (reference sequence). The CDR3 runs 13 residues. The CDR3 spells CATSRVRGAGFTF. The CDR3 bases are TGTGCCACCAGCAGAGTTCGGGGGGCGGGCTTCACCTTC.

This rearrangement joins TRBV6-6 to TRBJ1-3; no reliable D call. This CDR3 comprises 14 residues. V lost 6 bases and J lost 0, with 9 bases in between. Germline CDR1 MNHNY, CDR2 SVGAGI (reference sequence). CDR3 sequence (DNA): TGTGCCAGCAGCCACACCCTCTCTGGAAACACCATATATTTT. Its protein product is CASSHTLSGNTIYF.

The J gene is TRBJ2-1, the V gene TRBV9, with 9 bases aligning to TRBD1. V lost 4 bases and J lost 3; bases outside the gene matches: 5. The length of the CDR3 is 15 residues. CDR1 is SGDLS, CDR2 YYNGEE, per germline. DNA of the CDR3: TGTGCCAGCAGCACTGAGACAGGGGGCTACAATGAGCAGTTCTTC. It yields the protein CASSTETGGYNEQFF.

DNA of the CDR3: TGTGCCAGCAGCGTAGGGACTAGCGGGAGAGGGGAGCGGGAGACCCAGTACTTC. It encodes CASSVGTSGRGERETQYF. V usage is TRBV9 and J usage is TRBJ2-5; 13 bases are a match to TRBD2. The CDR3 contains 18 residues. CDR1 and CDR2 (germline): SGDLS, YYNGEE. J lost 5 bases, V lost 0 bases, and 10 bases had no gene match.

The chain links TRBV5-6 to TRBJ2-7; 8 bases fit TRBD2. The CDR3 is 16 amino acids. Germline V gene sequence: CDR1 SGHDT, CDR2 YYEEEE. J gave up 5 bases and V 1 base, and 11 bases lay outside the gene matches. In DNA form, the CDR3 reads TGTGCCAGCAGCTTGCGGGCCCGGGGGGGGACGGACGAGCAGTACTTC. This translates into CASSLRARGGTDEQYF.

This rearrangement joins TRBV5-5 to TRBJ2-1; 12 nucleotides match TRBD2. J lost 0 bases, V lost 0 bases, and 4 bases had no gene match. Germline-derived CDR1 and CDR2 are SGHKS and YYEKEE (reference sequence). There are 18 residues in the CDR3. This CDR3 reads CASSLGLAGVSSYNEQFF. CDR3 coding DNA: TGTGCCAGCAGCTTGGGACTAGCGGGAGTGAGCTCCTACAATGAGCAGTTCTTC.

This clone came up once. The chain employs TRBV7-9 and TRBJ2-7, with 15 bases fitting TRBD2. CDR1 and CDR2 (germline): SEHNR, FQNEAQ (reference sequence). V gave up 3 bases and J gave up 0 bases; unmatched junction bases: 9. There are 19 residues in the CDR3. The CDR3: CASSFRGLAGGTGSYEQYF. The CDR3 DNA sequence: TGTGCCAGCAGCTTTCGTGGACTAGCGGGAGGGACCGGCTCCTACGAGCAGTACTTC.

The chain recombines TRBV30 with TRBJ2-7, with 7 positions matching TRBD1. Trimming removed 1 base from V and 6 bases from J; junction bases left unmatched: 6. Germline lookup yields CDR1 GTSNPN and CDR2 SVGIG (reference sequence). The CDR3 contains 13 residues. CDR3 nucleotides: TGTGCCTGGAGTGAAGCGACAGGGCGCGAGCAGTACTTC. Protein sequence: CAWSEATGREQYF.

V usage is TRBV7-9 and J usage is TRBJ2-7; 15 bases fit TRBD2. The J segment lost 3 bases and the V segment lost 3 bases, leaving 9 bases of the junction unmatched. Germline values: CDR1 SEHNR, CDR2 FQNEAQ (reference sequence). This CDR3 comprises 18 residues. The CDR3 nucleotides are TGTGCCAGCAGCTTGGGTCGGACTAGCGGGAGGGATTACTACGAGCAGTACTTC. Its protein is CASSLGRTSGRDYYEQYF.

The chain links TRBV14 to TRBJ1-3, with a possible D match to TRBD1 (6 bases). This CDR3 comprises 15 residues. V gave up 6 bases and J gave up 1 base, with 13 bases separating them. CDR1 is SGHDN and CDR2 is FVKESK in the germline V gene. CDR3 amino acids: CASRPRRGSGNTIYF. In nucleotides, the CDR3 is TGTGCCAGCAGACCCCGGAGGGGGTCTGGAAACACCATATATTTT. The full variable domain, its missing parts supplied by reference TRBV14 and TRBJ1-3, is EAGVTQFPSHSVIEKGQTVTLRCDPISGHDNLYWYRRVMGKEIKFLLHFVKESKQDESGMPNNRFLAERTGGTYSTLKVQPAELEDSGVYFCASRPRRGSGNTIYFGEGSWLTVV.

The chain couples TRBV2 to TRBJ2-3; no reliable D call. V lost 9 bases and J 3 bases, leaving 10 bases between the germline ends. CDR1 and CDR2 (germline): SNHLY, FYNNEI. The CDR3 spans 12 residues. Here the CDR3 DNA reads TGTGCCAGGGGCTCCCCTACAGATACGCAGTATTTT. Its translation: CARGSPTDTQYF.

The chain employs TRBV7-2 and TRBJ2-7, with D unclear. The CDR3 spans 16 residues. V lost 3 bases, J lost 0 bases, and 15 bases lay in between. Germline CDR1 and CDR2: SGHTA and FQGNSA. CDR3 loop: CASSFPSELLSYEQYF. The CDR3 DNA reads as TGTGCCAGCAGCTTTCCCTCCGAGCTACTCTCCTACGAGCAGTACTTC. The full variable domain, its missing parts supplied by reference TRBV7-2 and TRBJ2-7, is GAGVSQSPSNKVTEKGKDVELRCDPISGHTALYWYRQSLGQGLEFLIYFQGNSAPDKSGLPSDRFSAERTGGSVSTLTIQRTQQEDSAVYLCASSFPSELLSYEQYFGPGTRLTVT.

The chain recombines TRBV18 with TRBJ2-7; TRBD2 aligns across 9 bases. This CDR3 spans 21 amino acids. Per the germline V gene, CDR1 is KGHSH and CDR2 is LQKENI. The junction had 20 bases not matched to a gene; V was cut back by 1 base and J by 1 base. Here the CDR3 reads CASSPHGTTSGTSFASYEQYF. The CDR3 bases are TGTGCCAGCTCACCACACGGAACGACTAGCGGCACATCCTTTGCTTCCTACGAGCAGTACTTC.

The chain links TRBV27 to TRBJ1-2; 8 nucleotides line up with TRBD1. V was pared by 6 bases and J by 4 bases, with 16 bases of the junction left unmatched. The CDR3 sequence is 17 residues long. Germline CDR1 MNHEY, CDR2 SMNVEV (reference sequence). The CDR3 loop is CASSLGGRQGAGYGYTF. CDR3 nucleotides: TGTGCCAGCAGCCTGGGGGGCCGTCAGGGGGCTGGCTATGGCTACACCTTC.

This chain links TRBV6-1 with TRBJ2-5; 13 nucleotides align to TRBD2. The CDR3 spans 16 residues. Germline CDR1 reads MNHNS; CDR2 reads SASEGT. The junction had 7 bases not matched to a gene; V was cut back by 3 bases and J by 6 bases. This CDR3 reads CASSEGTSGIEQTQYF. The CDR3, as DNA: TGTGCCAGCAGTGAGGGGACTAGCGGGATCGAACAGACCCAGTACTTC.

V gene TRBV5-6 combines with J gene TRBJ1-1, with 7 bases identical to TRBD1. The germline gives CDR1 SGHDT, CDR2 YYEEEE. Unmatched junction bases numbered 19, after V lost 2 bases and J lost 3 bases. The CDR3 contains 19 residues. The CDR3 loop is CASSFPGTVLASGDTEAFF. The CDR3 DNA reads TGTGCCAGCAGCTTCCCCGGGACAGTCCTCGCATCCGGAGACACTGAAGCTTTCTTT.

V gene TRBV2 combines with J gene TRBJ1-2; D might be TRBD1 (6 bases). The ends were cut back, 4 bases at V and 5 bases at J, with 11 bases in the middle. This CDR3 comprises 13 residues. The germline gives CDR1 SNHLY, CDR2 FYNNEI. The CDR3 reads CASSGQVSYGYTF. The CDR3 region has the DNA TGTGCCAGCAGTGGACAGGTGTCATATGGCTACACCTTC.

This chain uses TRBV29-1 with TRBJ2-5; 10 positions agree with TRBD2. J was trimmed by 5 bases and V by 7 bases; bases with no gene match: 13. From germline, CDR1 is SQVTM and CDR2 ANQGSEA. The CDR3 totals 15 residues. CDR3 DNA sequence: TGCAGCGCAGATTCCAGCGGGAGGGCCGGGGAGACCCAGTACTTC. Its protein product is CSADSSGRAGETQYF.

The J gene is TRBJ2-7, the V gene TRBV27; perhaps D is TRBD1 or TRBD2 (6 bases each). CDR3 length equals 12 residues. Trimming left V 6 bases short and J 6 bases short, with 12 bases between. Germline V lookup: CDR1 MNHEY, CDR2 SMNVEV (reference sequence). The DNA of the CDR3 is TGTGCCAGCAGCCTCGGGGGCCTCGAGCAGTACTTC. Amino acid sequence: CASSLGGLEQYF.